This T cell receptor (beta chain) was recovered during a study of control samples from healthy donors and cancer patients. Germline lookup yields CDR1 GTSNPN and CDR2 SVGIG (reference sequence). Trimming took off 2 bases at V and 4 bases at J, with 9 bases between the two ends. This CDR3 is 13 amino acids long. Clones were read by immunoSEQ multiplex PCR, and TCRdb kept only the in-frame ones, dropping some. The profile shows tens of thousands of clones, roughly 87% of them singletons. Sequences were obtained from blood. The source of this sequence is a woman between 45 and 60 years old in good health. The chain recombines TRBV30 with TRBJ1-5; D call uncertain. CDR3: CAWSYDGNQPQHF. For the CDR3, the DNA is TGTGCCTGGAGTTACGACGGGAATCAGCCCCAGCATTTT.